Each of the 17 T cell receptor beta chains below was sequenced from the same sample in a study of T-cell reconstitution after alpha-beta-depleted transplantation in children. Preparation of the TCRbeta library was carried out with unique molecular identifiers. Each CDR3 protein gets one entry after TCRdb re-called the PCR reads with MiXCR. In the table there are approximately 230,000 distinct CDR3 sequences, about 24% of which are singletons. The sample here was PBMCs, mostly from graft donor cells, taken 360 days after TCRalphabeta/CD19-depleted stem cell transplant. The receptors shown here come from a female patient between 2 and 10 years old who had a stem cell transplant for congenital amegakaryocytic thrombocytopenia, so the T cells may come from the graft donor.

The sample holds a few counts of this clonotype. This chain joins TRBV4-1 and TRBJ2-2; D is undetermined. In germline, CDR1 is MGHRA, CDR2 YSYEKL. Deletions cut 0 bases from V and 0 bases from J, with 8 bases between. This CDR3 spans 16 amino acids. In DNA form, the CDR3 reads TGCGCCAGCAGCCAAGAAGCCCAGTCGAACACCGGGGAGCTGTTTTTT. It yields the protein CASSQEAQSNTGELFF.

The V gene is TRBV28, the J gene TRBJ2-7; TRBD2 agrees at 9 bases. The junction had 3 bases not matched to a gene; V was cut back by 0 bases and J by 0 bases. Per the germline V gene, CDR1 is MDHEN and CDR2 is SYDVKM. The length of the CDR3 is 16 residues. The DNA of the CDR3 is TGTGCCAGCAGTTTATGGATAGCGGGGGTCTCCTACGAGCAGTACTTC. Protein sequence: CASSLWIAGVSYEQYF.

The rearrangement joins TRBV10-3 to TRBJ2-1; TRBD2 might be the D (6 bases). Germline lookup yields CDR1 ENHRY and CDR2 SYGVKD. This CDR3 spans 16 amino acids. Trimming removed 0 bases from V and 3 bases from J, with 12 bases in between. The CDR3 region has the DNA TGTGCCATCAGTGAGTCGAGGGGCGGGGTCTACAATGAGCAGTTCTTC. As protein: CAISESRGGVYNEQFF.

The chain joins TRBV2 to TRBJ2-1, with D uncertain. Germline CDR1 and CDR2: SNHLY and FYNNEI. V lost 11 bases, J lost 0 bases, and 17 bases lay in between. This CDR3 has 15 residues. The CDR3 reads CAGFNRQSSYNEQFF. CDR3 coding DNA: TGTGCCGGCTTCAATAGACAAAGCTCCTACAATGAGCAGTTCTTC.

The chain has TRBV5-1 and TRBJ2-1; D not resolved. The length of the CDR3 is 14 residues. Per the germline V gene, CDR1 is SGHRS and CDR2 is YFSETQ. V was trimmed by 2 bases and J by 6 bases, leaving 12 bases between them. The CDR3 here is CASSLGVWGNEQFF. CDR3 coding DNA: TGCGCCAGCAGCTTAGGTGTCTGGGGCAATGAGCAGTTCTTC.

The J gene is TRBJ2-1, the V gene TRBV5-5; D remains ambiguous. CDR1 and CDR2 (germline): SGHKS, YYEKEE (reference sequence). V was cut by 4 bases and J by 6 bases, with 14 bases left in between. The length of the CDR3 is 14 residues. CDR3 protein: CASSPPGTSNEQFF. The CDR3, as DNA: TGTGCCAGCAGCCCACCAGGAACAAGCAATGAGCAGTTCTTC.

The chain is built from TRBV28 and TRBJ1-4; TRBD1 aligns across 10 bases. CDR1 is MDHEN, CDR2 SYDVKM, per germline. The CDR3 runs 18 residues. Losses at the gene ends were 2 bases for V and 6 bases for J; bases not matched to a gene: 12. CDR3 DNA sequence: TGTGCCAGCAGTTTAATCGGGACAGGGGACTTCCTGGATGAAAAACTGTTTTTT. It codes for CASSLIGTGDFLDEKLFF.

The chain employs TRBV4-2 and TRBJ1-4; no firm D call. Germline V gives CDR1 LGHNA, CDR2 YNFKEQ. V was pared by 0 bases and J by 7 bases, with 18 bases between. The CDR3 is 17 amino acids. The CDR3 bases are TGTGCCAGCAGCCAAGACGGCTCGGGAGGAGGCGGTGAAAAACTGTTTTTT. Amino acids: CASSQDGSGGGGEKLFF.

The chain combines TRBV3-1 with TRBJ2-2; D may be TRBD1 (6 bases). CDR1 is LGHDT, CDR2 YNNKEL, per germline (reference sequence). The CDR3 extends over 15 amino acids. Deletions cut 11 bases from V and 1 base from J, with 17 bases between. CDR3 sequence reads: CACCHGTRNTGELFF. Written as DNA, the CDR3 is TGTGCCTGCTGCCATGGGACACGGAACACCGGGGAGCTGTTTTTT.

The chain carries TRBV9 and TRBJ2-1, with unresolved D. The germline V and J ends were trimmed by 0 bases and 0 bases, with 7 bases remaining between them. The CDR3 contains 15 residues. The germline V gene has CDR1 SGDLS and CDR2 YYNGEE. The CDR3, as DNA: TGTGCCAGCAGCGTAGAGCCGAGCTCCTACAATGAGCAGTTCTTC. Translating it yields CASSVEPSSYNEQFF.

V is TRBV3-1 and J is TRBJ1-3, with D maybe TRBD1 (5 bases). Trimming removed 2 bases at V and 9 bases at J, with 14 bases between. The CDR3 length is 14 residues. Germline V gene data show CDR1 as LGHDT and CDR2 as YNNKEL (reference sequence). The CDR3: CASSQPGTGPTIYF. The CDR3 DNA sequence: TGTGCCAGCAGCCAACCCGGGACCGGGCCCACCATATATTTT.

The chain employs TRBV11-2 and TRBJ2-1, with 11 bases aligning to TRBD2. Looked up from germline, CDR1 is SGHAT and CDR2 is FQNNGV. The CDR3 loop spans 18 amino acids. Losses at the gene ends were 5 bases for V and 0 bases for J; bases not matched to a gene: 9. CDR3 nucleotides: TGTGCCAGCAGCAAAGCTCTAGCGGGAGGACCCTCCTACAATGAGCAGTTCTTC. The encoded protein is CASSKALAGGPSYNEQFF.

This chain connects TRBV5-1 to TRBJ1-1; tentatively, D is TRBD1 (5 bases). The ends were cut back, 5 bases at V and 4 bases at J, with 21 bases in the middle. The germline gives CDR1 SGHRS, CDR2 YFSETQ. The CDR3 has 16 amino acids. The CDR3 reads CASSSPKTDRATEAFF. The CDR3 DNA reads as TGCGCCAGCAGTTCCCCCAAGACAGACCGGGCCACTGAAGCTTTCTTT. The full variable domain, rest sourced from reference TRBV5-1 and TRBJ1-1, is KAGVTQTPRYLIKTRGQQVTLSCSPISGHRSVSWYQQTPGQGLQFLFEYFSETQRNKGNFPGRFSGRQFSNSRSEMNVSTLELGDSALYLCASSSPKTDRATEAFFGQGTRLTVV.

This clonotype was seen only a few times. The chain links TRBV2 to TRBJ1-5; unclear D gene. Trimming stripped 3 bases from V and 4 bases from J, with 7 bases between. The CDR3 is 13 residues long. The germline CDR1 and CDR2 sequences are SNHLY and FYNNEI. This chain's CDR3 is CASSDGTNQPQHF. In DNA form, the CDR3 reads TGTGCCAGCAGTGACGGAACAAATCAGCCCCAGCATTTT.

There are many counts of this clonotype. This chain links TRBV7-2 with TRBJ2-7; 9 bases fit TRBD1. Germline V gene data show CDR1 as SGHTA and CDR2 as FQGNSA. CDR3 length: 15 residues. J gave up 1 base and V 5 bases, and 6 bases lay outside the gene matches. The CDR3 DNA is TGTGCCAGCAGCCCGCCGGGACAGGGATCCTACGAGCAGTACTTC. Its translation: CASSPPGQGSYEQYF.

The chain employs TRBV5-1 and TRBJ2-7; 12 bases are a match to TRBD2. Germline values: CDR1 SGHRS, CDR2 YFSETQ. The CDR3 is 17 amino acids. J was trimmed by 1 base and V by 3 bases; bases with no gene match: 8. The CDR3 DNA follows: TGCGCCAGCAGCTACCAACTGACTAGCGGGGGTTCCTACGAGCAGTACTTC. This translates into CASSYQLTSGGSYEQYF. Drawing the rest from reference TRBV5-1 and TRBJ2-7, the complete variable domain is KAGVTQTPRYLIKTRGQQVTLSCSPISGHRSVSWYQQTPGQGLQFLFEYFSETQRNKGNFPGRFSGRQFSNSRSEMNVSTLELGDSALYLCASSYQLTSGGSYEQYFGPGTRLTVT.

This clonotype was found a few times. The V call is TRBV7-2, the J call TRBJ2-7; D unclear. The CDR3 covers 15 residues. Trimming took 5 bases from V and 7 from J, leaving 21 bases between them. CDR1 SGHTA and CDR2 FQGNSA come from the germline V gene. CDR3 region: CASSPRPRLSGEQYF. The CDR3 nucleotides read TGTGCCAGCAGCCCCCGGCCTAGGCTTTCGGGTGAGCAGTACTTC.